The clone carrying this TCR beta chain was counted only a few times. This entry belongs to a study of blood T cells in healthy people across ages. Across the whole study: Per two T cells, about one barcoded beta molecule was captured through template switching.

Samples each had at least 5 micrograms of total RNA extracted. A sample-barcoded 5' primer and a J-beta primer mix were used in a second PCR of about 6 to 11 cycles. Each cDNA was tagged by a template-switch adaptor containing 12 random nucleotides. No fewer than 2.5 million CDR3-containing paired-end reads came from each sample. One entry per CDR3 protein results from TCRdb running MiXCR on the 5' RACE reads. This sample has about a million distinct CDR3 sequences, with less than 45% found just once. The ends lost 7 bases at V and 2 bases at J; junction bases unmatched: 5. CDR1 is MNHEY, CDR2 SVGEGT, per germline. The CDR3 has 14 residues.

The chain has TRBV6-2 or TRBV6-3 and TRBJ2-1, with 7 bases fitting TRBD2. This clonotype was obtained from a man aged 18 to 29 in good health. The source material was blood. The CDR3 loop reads CASNPGGPYNEQFF. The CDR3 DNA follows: TGTGCCAGCAATCCGGGAGGCCCCTACAATGAGCAGTTCTTC.